This T cell receptor beta chain was sequenced during a study of cytomegalovirus exposure and HLA in healthy donors. PCR amplification relied on 60 Vbeta primers (plus 13 Jbeta primers). Sequencing was performed with immunoSEQ multiplex PCR; in TCRdb, only in-frame clones are kept and a portion is missing. The data contain under 95,000 clones, about two thirds of them singletons. Study-wide results and caveats: Accurate predictions that matched the HLA-A and HLA-B alleles of most subjects were reportedly made from TCR beta sequences. Segments of the TCR beta V type were, in most cases, productive about 90% or about 30% of the time in an earlier analysis.

As concerns this clone: Its antigen is currently unknown.

The V gene end was trimmed by 2 bases and the J gene end by 4 bases; junction bases not matched to a gene: 9. Germline V gene data show CDR1 as SGHRS and CDR2 as YFSETQ. The CDR3 is 17 amino acids. Sequencing was carried out using PBMCs. The rearrangement joins TRBV5-1 to TRBJ2-1; TRBD2 agrees at 10 bases. This clonotype was obtained from a woman aged 40 to 50 in good health and CMV-seropositive. This CDR3 is CASSFPKTSGEYNEQFF. The CDR3, as DNA: TGCGCCAGCAGCTTTCCGAAAACTAGCGGGGAATACAATGAGCAGTTCTTC.